The 23 T cell receptor beta chains in this list originate from one sample, sequenced in a study of T-cell reconstitution after alpha-beta-depleted transplantation in children. Researchers prepared the TCRbeta library using unique molecular identifiers, the study reports. TCRdb recomputed calls from the PCR reads with MiXCR, one row per CDR3 protein. Of roughly 420,000 distinct CDR3 sequences detected, about a sixth appear once; the ten largest clones hold 29%. The source material was PBMCs, mostly from graft donor cells, sampled 360 days after TCRalphabeta/CD19-depleted stem cell transplant. The receptors were gathered from a boy less than two years old who had a stem cell transplant for Wiskott-Aldrich syndrome, so the T cells may come from the graft donor.

The rearrangement links TRBV12-3 or TRBV12-4 to TRBJ1-5; TRBD1 is a possible D gene (6 bases). Trimming stripped 3 bases from V and 7 bases from J, with 13 bases between. The CDR3 contains 14 residues. The CDR3 DNA reads as TGTGCCAGCAGTTTCTGGGGGGCTCAGCAGCCCCAGCATTTT. Translation: CASSFWGAQQPQHF.

This clonotype has only a few counts. A junction boundary mismatches the germline segment, possibly from a read error. The chain is built from TRBV12-3 or TRBV12-4 and TRBJ2-1, with TRBD1 matching over 7 bases. The CDR3 covers 12 residues. CDR3 amino acids: CASRTGPGQMIF. CDR3 bases: TGTGCCAGCAGGACGGGTCCGGGACAGATGATCTTC.

J is TRBJ2-7 and V is TRBV3-1, with TRBD1 matching 12 bases. The V gene end was trimmed by 2 bases and the J gene end by 8 bases; junction bases not matched to a gene: 10. CDR1 and CDR2 from the germline V gene are LGHDT and YNNKEL (reference sequence). CDR3 length equals 16 residues. This chain's CDR3 is CASSQLPGQGALQQYF. The CDR3 DNA follows: TGTGCCAGCAGCCAACTGCCGGGACAGGGGGCCTTACAGCAGTACTTC.

This clonotype was counted many times. This chain uses TRBV29-1 with TRBJ2-7; D is ambiguous. The length of the CDR3 is 15 residues. Trimming took 2 bases from V and 0 from J, leaving 14 bases between them. The germline CDR1 and CDR2 sequences are SQVTM and ANQGSEA. CDR3 in DNA: TGCAGCGTTGAATCACCGGCTAAAGGCTCCTACGAGCAGTACTTC. Its translation: CSVESPAKGSYEQYF.

In its sample, this clonotype was seen a few times. V and J are TRBV24-1 and TRBJ2-1; D remains unclear. The V gene lost 2 bases and the J gene lost 8 bases, with 3 bases spanning the gap. The length of the CDR3 is 11 residues. From germline, CDR1 is KGHDR and CDR2 SFDVKD. CDR3 DNA: TGTGCCACCAGTGATTACGATGAGCAGTTCTTC. Its protein is CATSDYDEQFF.

This chain joins TRBV5-1 and TRBJ2-2, with D perhaps TRBD2 (6 bases). The V gene's germline CDR1 is SGHRS and CDR2 YFSETQ. The CDR3 runs to 13 residues. V dropped 5 bases and J dropped 6 bases, with 11 bases sitting between them. CDR3 in DNA: TGCGCCAGCAGTTTTAGCGGATCCGGGGAGCTGTTTTTT. Amino acid sequence: CASSFSGSGELFF.

The chain joins TRBV20-1 to TRBJ1-1, with a possible D match to TRBD1 (5 bases). Germline CDR1 is DFQATT and CDR2 is SNEGSKA (reference sequence). With 3 bases removed from V and 3 bases from J, the gap between germline ends came to 17 bases. The CDR3 length is 15 residues. Here the CDR3 DNA reads TGCAGTGCTAGGGGCCAGGGCCTTCGACACACTGAAGCTTTCTTT. This encodes CSARGQGLRHTEAFF.

V and J are TRBV5-6 and TRBJ2-7, with D possibly being TRBD2 (7 bases). Trimming shortened V by 1 base and J by 4 bases, and 12 bases separated the two germline ends. The CDR3 length is 14 residues. The V gene's germline CDR1 is SGHDT and CDR2 YYEEEE. The CDR3 nucleotides read TGTGCCAGCAGCTTGTGGGGGGGCCAGTACGAGCAGTACTTC. Protein product: CASSLWGGQYEQYF.

This clonotype was seen more than once but under ten times. This sequence joins TRBV4-1 and TRBJ1-2, with D possibly TRBD1 on 6 matching bases. The CDR3 covers 14 residues. V lost 3 bases to trimming and J lost 2 bases, with 10 bases between them. CDR1 is MGHRA, CDR2 YSYEKL, per germline. CDR3 sequence reads: CASSHGQLNYGYTF. In DNA, the CDR3 is TGCGCCAGCAGCCATGGACAGCTAAACTATGGCTACACCTTC.

This clonotype occurred a few times. The chain uses TRBV7-6 and TRBJ2-7; TRBD2 agrees at 10 bases. This CDR3 comprises 14 residues. V was clipped by 4 bases and J by 2 bases; unmatched bases: 2. The germline CDR1 and CDR2 sequences are SGHVS and FNYEAQ. CDR3 DNA sequence: TGTGCCAGCAGCTCCGGGACTAGCGCCTACGAGCAGTACTTC. Its protein is CASSSGTSAYEQYF.

The chain is built from TRBV5-1 and TRBJ2-7; TRBD1 matches 7 bases. CDR1 SGHRS and CDR2 YFSETQ come from the germline V gene. CDR3 length equals 15 residues. The V and J ends lost 4 bases and 1 base, in that order; junction bases with no gene match: 8. The CDR3 DNA sequence: TGCGCCAGCAGCAATAGACAGGGAAGTTCCTACGAGCAGTACTTC. It is translated as CASSNRQGSSYEQYF.

This clonotype was seen only a few times. This chain connects TRBV5-1 to TRBJ1-3; 11 nucleotides match TRBD1. Trimming at V came to 4 bases and at J to 0 bases, leaving 3 bases not matched to a gene. This CDR3 comprises 16 residues. Germline lookup yields CDR1 SGHRS and CDR2 YFSETQ. The CDR3 loop reads CASSPGTGGSGNTIYF. As DNA, the CDR3 is TGCGCCAGCAGCCCGGGGACAGGGGGCTCTGGAAACACCATATATTTT.

Only a few counts were recorded for this clonotype. This chain links TRBV5-4 with TRBJ2-3; the D gene is possibly TRBD2 (5 bases). Trimming shortened V by 0 bases and J by 2 bases, and 19 bases separated the two germline ends. Germline CDR1 is SGHNT and CDR2 is YYREEE (reference sequence). This CDR3 is built from 18 residues. The CDR3 DNA sequence: TGTGCCAGCAGCTTGGCCGTATGTGGTGTTAGCGACACAGATACGCAGTATTTT. Translating gives CASSLAVCGVSDTDTQYF.

The V and J genes are TRBV11-2 and TRBJ2-7; D remains unclear. Trimming cost V 6 bases and J 2 bases, with 23 bases left between them. CDR1 is SGHAT and CDR2 is FQNNGV in the germline V gene. CDR3 length equals 17 residues. The CDR3 region is CASRTLVVADPPYEQYF. CDR3 sequence (DNA): TGTGCCAGCAGAACCCTTGTGGTAGCCGACCCCCCCTACGAGCAGTACTTC.

This chain joins TRBV12-3 or TRBV12-4 and TRBJ2-5; possible D gene TRBD1, 6 bases. The germline V and J ends were trimmed by 6 bases and 6 bases, with 11 bases remaining between them. This CDR3 contains 12 residues. The CDR3, as DNA: TGTGCCAGCAGCCCCGGACAGAAGACCCAGTACTTC. It is translated as CASSPGQKTQYF.

The CDR3 DNA reads as TGTGCCATCAGTGAGGCAAAGGAGGACGAGCAGTACTTC. Protein product: CAISEAKEDEQYF. The chain combines TRBV10-3 with TRBJ2-7; TRBD2 might be the D (5 bases). The length of the CDR3 is 13 residues. Germline lookup yields CDR1 ENHRY and CDR2 SYGVKD. The V end was cut by 2 bases, the J end by 5 bases, with 10 bases between.

This clonotype has a handful of counts. The gene calls are TRBV2 and TRBJ2-5; D uncertain. With 7 bases removed from V and 5 bases from J, the gap between germline ends came to 11 bases. This CDR3 comprises 12 residues. CDR1 and CDR2 (germline): SNHLY, FYNNEI. CDR3 region: CASIGPGETQYF. Here the CDR3 DNA reads TGTGCCAGCATAGGGCCCGGGGAGACCCAGTACTTC. The full variable domain, rest sourced from reference TRBV2 and TRBJ2-5, is EPEVTQTPSHQVTQMGQEVILRCVPISNHLYFYWYRQILGQKVEFLVSFYNNEISEKSEIFDDQFSVERPDGSNFTLKIRSTKLEDSAMYFCASIGPGETQYFGPGTRLLVL.

This chain uses TRBV20-1 with TRBJ1-1; D is ambiguous. From germline, CDR1 is DFQATT and CDR2 SNEGSKA (reference sequence). This CDR3 has 15 residues. V was clipped by 0 bases and J by 4 bases, with 15 bases between them. In DNA form, the CDR3 reads TGCAGTGCTAGAGAGATTAGTACAGAGGCCACTGAAGCTTTCTTT. Its translation: CSAREISTEATEAFF.

The chain employs TRBV18 and TRBJ2-1; D possibly corresponds to TRBD1 (6 bases). The germline V gene has CDR1 KGHSH and CDR2 LQKENI. This CDR3 has 14 residues. V gave up 3 bases and J gave up 15 bases, with 21 bases separating them. CDR3 sequence: CASSPTPNLTGLFF. The DNA of the CDR3 is TGTGCCAGCTCACCGACCCCGAACTTGACAGGTTTGTTCTTC.

The chain recombines TRBV6-5 with TRBJ1-6; 8 nucleotides agree with TRBD1. In germline, CDR1 is MNHEY, CDR2 SVGAGI. The trim removed 8 bases at V and 6 bases at J, leaving 9 bases unmatched. This CDR3 is 15 amino acids long. In nucleotides, the CDR3 is TGTGCCAGCTGCCGGGCAGGGGGCGGTAATTCACCCCTCCACTTT. This gives the protein CASCRAGGGNSPLHF.

This chain links TRBV6-5 with TRBJ2-5; D is ambiguous. Germline V gives CDR1 MNHEY, CDR2 SVGAGI. V lost 6 bases to trimming and J lost 0 bases, with 11 bases between them. The CDR3 contains 14 residues. In DNA, the CDR3 is TGTGCCAGCAGCCCCTGGGGTTACCAAGAGACCCAGTACTTC. Residues: CASSPWGYQETQYF.

This clonotype was found a few times. CDR3 sequence (DNA): TGTGCCAGCAGCTTAGTGCGAGGGACACGACAAGAGACCCAGTACTTC. Its protein product is CASSLVRGTRQETQYF. The chain couples TRBV7-9 to TRBJ2-5; weak D call: TRBD1 (6 bases). Germline V gene data show CDR1 as SEHNR and CDR2 as FQNEAQ (reference sequence). The germline V and J ends were trimmed by 1 base and 2 bases, with 14 bases remaining between them. This CDR3 spans 16 amino acids.

This rearrangement joins TRBV3-1 to TRBJ2-3; TRBD2 might be the D (7 bases). Trimming stripped 3 bases from V and 4 bases from J, with 11 bases between. The germline V gene encodes CDR1 LGHDT and CDR2 YNNKEL (reference sequence). The CDR3 covers 14 residues. This CDR3 reads CASSHVGGPDTQYF. DNA of the CDR3: TGTGCCAGCAGCCATGTGGGGGGGCCAGATACGCAGTATTTT.